These T cell receptor beta chains were read from a single sample in a study of T-cell reconstitution after alpha-beta-depleted transplantation in children. TCRdb used MiXCR to reprocess the PCR reads, holding one entry per CDR3 protein. The sample lists hundreds of thousands of distinct CDR3 sequences; 9.9% were seen once. The sequencing used PBMCs from the stem cell graft donor, collected from the stem cell graft. The source of these receptors is a human donor who donated a stem cell graft to a child with SCID. Both conserved end residues are part of each CDR3. Each record gives: J gene, CDR3 length, D gene, clone size, V gene, CDR3 protein, CDR3 DNA. A D gene is named only where the DNA matches it firmly. Some rows have no size entry. The others give once, few or many, or a class for an expanded clone.

J gene: TRBJ1-6; CDR3 length: 11; D gene: -; clone size: few; V gene: TRBV12-3/TRBV12-4; CDR3 protein: CASSQKFTLHF; CDR3 DNA: TGTGCCAGCAGTCAAAAATTCACCCTCCACTTT
J gene: TRBJ1-3; CDR3 length: 18; D gene: -; clone size: -; V gene: TRBV11-1; CDR3 protein: CASSSLPQGQQRGNTIYF; CDR3 DNA: TGTGCCAGCAGCTCGTTACCCCAGGGGCAGCAGCGTGGAAACACCATATATTTT
J gene: TRBJ1-1; CDR3 length: 13; D gene: -; clone size: many; V gene: TRBV29-1; CDR3 protein: CSGTYSMNTEAFF; CDR3 DNA: TGCAGCGGGACGTACTCCATGAACACTGAAGCTTTCTTT
J gene: TRBJ1-5; CDR3 length: 14; D gene: TRBD1; clone size: few; V gene: TRBV20-1; CDR3 protein: CSAASDRRGQPQHF; CDR3 DNA: TGCAGTGCTGCCTCGGACAGGAGGGGCCAGCCCCAGCATTTT
J gene: TRBJ2-1; CDR3 length: 13; D gene: -; clone size: -; V gene: TRBV24-1; CDR3 protein: CATSDFSGVEQFF; CDR3 DNA: TGTGCCACCAGTGATTTTTCGGGGGTTGAGCAGTTCTTC
J gene: TRBJ2-5; CDR3 length: 15; D gene: TRBD1; clone size: -; V gene: TRBV20-1; CDR3 protein: CSARDIQGVGETQYF; CDR3 DNA: TGCAGTGCTAGAGACATTCAGGGGGTAGGAGAGACCCAGTACTTC
J gene: TRBJ1-1; CDR3 length: 14; D gene: -; clone size: many; V gene: TRBV7-9; CDR3 protein: CASSFPGMNTEAFF; CDR3 DNA: TGTGCCAGCAGCTTTCCAGGGATGAACACTGAAGCTTTCTTT
J gene: TRBJ2-7; CDR3 length: 13; D gene: -; clone size: many; V gene: TRBV5-1; CDR3 protein: CASSPRDFYEQYF; CDR3 DNA: TGCGCCAGCAGCCCCCGGGACTTCTACGAGCAGTACTTC
J gene: TRBJ2-5; CDR3 length: 15; D gene: -; clone size: many; V gene: TRBV2; CDR3 protein: CASSPGHQYQETQYF; CDR3 DNA: TGTGCCAGCAGTCCGGGACACCAGTACCAAGAGACCCAGTACTTC
J gene: TRBJ1-5; CDR3 length: 14; D gene: -; clone size: -; V gene: TRBV6-5; CDR3 protein: CASQLIGGNQPQHF; CDR3 DNA: TGTGCCAGCCAGCTTATTGGAGGCAATCAGCCCCAGCATTTT
J gene: TRBJ2-1; CDR3 length: 14; D gene: TRBD1; clone size: -; V gene: TRBV20-1; CDR3 protein: CSASGTGSYNEQFF; CDR3 DNA: TGCAGTGCTTCCGGGACAGGTTCCTACAATGAGCAGTTCTTC
J gene: TRBJ1-2; CDR3 length: 15; D gene: -; clone size: few; V gene: TRBV12-3/TRBV12-4; CDR3 protein: CASSFHPGNNYGYTF; CDR3 DNA: TGTGCCAGCAGTTTTCATCCCGGTAATAACTATGGCTACACCTTC
J gene: TRBJ1-3; CDR3 length: 17; D gene: -; clone size: few; V gene: TRBV12-3/TRBV12-4; CDR3 protein: CASSLAGLPFTGNTIYF; CDR3 DNA: TGTGCCAGCAGTTTAGCCGGACTTCCCTTCACTGGAAACACCATATATTTT
J gene: TRBJ1-1; CDR3 length: 15; D gene: TRBD1; clone size: few; V gene: TRBV7-9; CDR3 protein: CASSSERTGDTEAFF; CDR3 DNA: TGTGCCAGCAGCTCCGAAAGAACAGGGGACACTGAAGCTTTCTTT
J gene: TRBJ1-5; CDR3 length: 13; D gene: -; clone size: few; V gene: TRBV20-1; CDR3 protein: CSASQGQSQPQHF; CDR3 DNA: TGCAGTGCCTCTCAGGGACAAAGTCAGCCCCAGCATTTT
J gene: TRBJ1-5; CDR3 length: 15; D gene: -; clone size: -; V gene: TRBV9; CDR3 protein: CASSVNGQLNQPQHF; CDR3 DNA: TGTGCCAGCAGCGTAAATGGCCAGCTCAATCAGCCCCAGCATTTT
J gene: TRBJ2-7; CDR3 length: 15; D gene: TRBD1; clone size: -; V gene: TRBV20-1; CDR3 protein: CSARPPGQPSYEQYF; CDR3 DNA: TGCAGTGCTAGACCCCCGGGACAGCCATCCTACGAGCAGTACTTC
J gene: TRBJ1-1; CDR3 length: 14; D gene: -; clone size: many; V gene: TRBV5-5; CDR3 protein: CASSLGPGRTEAFF; CDR3 DNA: TGTGCCAGCAGCTTGGGACCGGGGAGGACTGAAGCTTTCTTT